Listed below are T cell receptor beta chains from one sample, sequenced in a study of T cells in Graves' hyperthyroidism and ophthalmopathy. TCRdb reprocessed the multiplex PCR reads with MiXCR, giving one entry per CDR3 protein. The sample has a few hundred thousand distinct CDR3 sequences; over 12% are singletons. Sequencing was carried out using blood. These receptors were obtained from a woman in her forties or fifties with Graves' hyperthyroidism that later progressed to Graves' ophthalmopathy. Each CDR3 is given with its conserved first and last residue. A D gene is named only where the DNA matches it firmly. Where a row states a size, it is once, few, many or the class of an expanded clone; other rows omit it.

CDR3aa: CASSGWHGLEWPLHF; CDR3nt: TGTGCCAGCAGCGGATGGCACGGACTTGAGTGGCCCCTCCACTTT; j_gene: TRBJ1-6; v_gene: TRBV7-3; d_gene: -; abundance: few
CDR3aa: CASSVDGANQPQHF; CDR3nt: TGTGCCAGCAGCGTAGATGGGGCCAATCAGCCCCAGCATTTT; j_gene: TRBJ1-5; v_gene: TRBV9; d_gene: -; abundance: few
CDR3aa: CASSIATGGELFF; CDR3nt: TGTGCCAGTAGTATAGCAACCGGCGGGGAGCTGTTTTTT; j_gene: TRBJ2-2; v_gene: TRBV19; d_gene: -; abundance: -
CDR3aa: CASSQDRQGAVGNTIYF; CDR3nt: TGCGCCAGCAGCCAAGACCGACAGGGGGCGGTAGGAAACACCATATATTTT; j_gene: TRBJ1-3; v_gene: TRBV4-1; d_gene: TRBD1; abundance: -
CDR3aa: CASSIGLASYEQYF; CDR3nt: TGTGCCAGTAGTATCGGGCTAGCCTCCTACGAGCAGTACTTC; j_gene: TRBJ2-7; v_gene: TRBV19; d_gene: -; abundance: few
CDR3aa: CASSPDPSGRHGEQYF; CDR3nt: TGTGCCAGCAGCCCCGACCCTAGCGGGAGACACGGCGAGCAGTACTTC; j_gene: TRBJ2-7; v_gene: TRBV9; d_gene: TRBD2; abundance: few
CDR3aa: CSASDRVRGNTIYF; CDR3nt: TGCAGTGCTAGTGACAGGGTCCGGGGAAACACCATATATTTT; j_gene: TRBJ1-3; v_gene: TRBV20-1; d_gene: TRBD1; abundance: -
CDR3aa: CASGQGGNTEAFF; CDR3nt: TGTGCCAGCGGACAGGGGGGAAACACTGAAGCTTTCTTT; j_gene: TRBJ1-1; v_gene: TRBV7-3; d_gene: TRBD1; abundance: -
CDR3aa: CASSSRPGSGNTIYF; CDR3nt: TGTGCCAGCAGCTCAAGACCGGGCTCTGGAAACACCATATATTTT; j_gene: TRBJ1-3; v_gene: TRBV5-4; d_gene: -; abundance: few
CDR3aa: CASSGSGRADTQYF; CDR3nt: TGTGCCAGCAGTGGTAGCGGGAGGGCAGATACGCAGTATTTT; j_gene: TRBJ2-3; v_gene: TRBV12-3/TRBV12-4; d_gene: TRBD2; abundance: many
CDR3aa: CASRLRGGETQYF; CDR3nt: TGTGCCAGCAGGCTCCGGGGGGGGGAGACCCAGTACTTC; j_gene: TRBJ2-5; v_gene: TRBV5-6; d_gene: TRBD2; abundance: few
CDR3aa: CASSLEYQGDGTEAFF; CDR3nt: TGCGCCAGCAGCTTGGAGTACCAGGGGGATGGCACTGAAGCTTTCTTT; j_gene: TRBJ1-1; v_gene: TRBV5-1; d_gene: TRBD1; abundance: many
CDR3aa: CASDPTSGRREQYF; CDR3nt: TGTGCCAGCGACCCGACTAGCGGCCGCCGGGAGCAGTACTTC; j_gene: TRBJ2-7; v_gene: TRBV2; d_gene: TRBD2; abundance: -
CDR3aa: CASSLSGSYEQYF; CDR3nt: TGTGCCAGCAGCCTTAGCGGTTCCTACGAGCAGTACTTC; j_gene: TRBJ2-7; v_gene: TRBV27; d_gene: -; abundance: many
CDR3aa: CASSIRASGPYSGANVLTF; CDR3nt: TGTGCCAGTAGTATAAGGGCTAGCGGGCCTTACTCTGGGGCCAACGTCCTGACTTTC; j_gene: TRBJ2-6; v_gene: TRBV19; d_gene: TRBD2; abundance: -
CDR3aa: CASTRLGGAVDTEAFF; CDR3nt: TGTGCCAGCACCCGATTGGGGGGGGCGGTCGACACTGAAGCTTTCTTT; j_gene: TRBJ1-1; v_gene: TRBV5-6; d_gene: -; abundance: -
CDR3aa: CASSQDGRGDNEQFF; CDR3nt: TGCGCCAGCAGCCAAGATGGCAGGGGGGACAATGAGCAGTTCTTC; j_gene: TRBJ2-1; v_gene: TRBV4-1; d_gene: -; abundance: few
CDR3aa: CASSLVGGRIYGYTF; CDR3nt: TGCGCCAGCAGCTTGGTCGGGGGGCGCATCTATGGCTACACCTTC; j_gene: TRBJ1-2; v_gene: TRBV5-1; d_gene: -; abundance: -
CDR3aa: CASRELAGGSEQFF; CDR3nt: TGTGCCAGCAGAGAACTAGCGGGAGGGTCTGAGCAGTTCTTC; j_gene: TRBJ2-1; v_gene: TRBV2; d_gene: TRBD2; abundance: -
CDR3aa: CSARDIGGLGEKLFF; CDR3nt: TGCAGTGCTAGAGACATCGGAGGGCTCGGTGAAAAACTGTTTTTT; j_gene: TRBJ1-4; v_gene: TRBV20-1; d_gene: -; abundance: many
CDR3aa: CASSQGGLAGHETQYF; CDR3nt: TGTGCCAGCAGCCAAGGAGGACTAGCGGGACATGAGACCCAGTACTTC; j_gene: TRBJ2-5; v_gene: TRBV5-8; d_gene: TRBD2; abundance: many
CDR3aa: CASSNGGANYEQYF; CDR3nt: TGCGCCAGCAGCAATGGGGGGGCGAACTACGAGCAGTACTTC; j_gene: TRBJ2-7; v_gene: TRBV5-1; d_gene: -; abundance: many
CDR3aa: CSARDSGSYLEQYF; CDR3nt: TGCAGTGCTAGAGATAGCGGGAGCTATTTAGAGCAGTACTTC; j_gene: TRBJ2-7; v_gene: TRBV20-1; d_gene: TRBD2; abundance: many
CDR3aa: CASSERGGVGSYNEQFF; CDR3nt: TGTGCCAGCAGTGAACGGGGGGGGGTTGGCTCCTACAATGAGCAGTTCTTC; j_gene: TRBJ2-1; v_gene: TRBV6-1; d_gene: TRBD2; abundance: many
CDR3aa: CAWMGRGSETQYF; CDR3nt: TGTGCCTGGATGGGGCGGGGGTCCGAGACCCAGTACTTC; j_gene: TRBJ2-5; v_gene: TRBV30; d_gene: TRBD2; abundance: many
CDR3aa: CSARDLIARDGSVWEQYF; CDR3nt: TGCAGTGCTAGAGATCTCATAGCCCGGGACGGATCAGTTTGGGAGCAGTACTTC; j_gene: TRBJ2-7; v_gene: TRBV20-1; d_gene: -; abundance: many
CDR3aa: CASRTSSRGSSNQPQHF; CDR3nt: TGTGCCAGTAGAACATCTAGCAGGGGAAGCAGCAATCAGCCCCAGCATTTT; j_gene: TRBJ1-5; v_gene: TRBV19; d_gene: -; abundance: few
CDR3aa: CASILPRTVSGNTIYF; CDR3nt: TGTGCCAGCATTCTCCCCCGGACAGTCTCTGGAAACACCATATATTTT; j_gene: TRBJ1-3; v_gene: TRBV6-1; d_gene: -; abundance: -